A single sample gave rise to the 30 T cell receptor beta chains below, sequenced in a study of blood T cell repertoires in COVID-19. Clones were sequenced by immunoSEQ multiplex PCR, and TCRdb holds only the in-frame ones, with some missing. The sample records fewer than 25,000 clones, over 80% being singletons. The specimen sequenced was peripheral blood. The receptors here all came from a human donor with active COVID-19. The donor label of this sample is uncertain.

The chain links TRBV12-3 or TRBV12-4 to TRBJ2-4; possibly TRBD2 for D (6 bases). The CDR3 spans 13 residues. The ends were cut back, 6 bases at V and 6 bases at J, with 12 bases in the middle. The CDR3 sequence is CASRPGVGNIQYF. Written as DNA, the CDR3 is TGTGCCAGCAGACCGGGGGTGGGAAACATTCAGTACTTC.

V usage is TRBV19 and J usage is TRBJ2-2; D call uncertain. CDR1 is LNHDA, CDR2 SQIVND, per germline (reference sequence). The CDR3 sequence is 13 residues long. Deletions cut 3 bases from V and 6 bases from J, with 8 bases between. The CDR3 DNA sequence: TGTGCCAGTAGTATCAGTCCTGCCGGGGAGCTGTTTTTT. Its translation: CASSISPAGELFF. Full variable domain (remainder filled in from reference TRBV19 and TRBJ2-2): DGGITQSPKYLFRKEGQNVTLSCEQNLNHDAMYWYRQDPGQGLRLIYYSQIVNDFQKGDIAEGYSVSREKKESFPLTVTSAQKNPTAFYLCASSISPAGELFFGEGSRLTVL.

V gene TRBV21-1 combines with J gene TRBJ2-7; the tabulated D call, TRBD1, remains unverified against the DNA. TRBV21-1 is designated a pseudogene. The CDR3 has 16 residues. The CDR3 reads CASSKGPVDSHYEQYF. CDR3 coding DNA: TGTGCCAGCAGCAAAGGTCCCGTGGACAGCCACTACGAGCAGTACTTC.

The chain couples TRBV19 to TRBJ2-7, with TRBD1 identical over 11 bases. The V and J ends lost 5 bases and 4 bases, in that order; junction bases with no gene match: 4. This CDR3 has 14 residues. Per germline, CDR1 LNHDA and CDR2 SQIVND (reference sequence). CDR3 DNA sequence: TGTGCCAGTAGTCGGACAGGGGGCTCGTACGAGCAGTACTTC. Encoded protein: CASSRTGGSYEQYF.

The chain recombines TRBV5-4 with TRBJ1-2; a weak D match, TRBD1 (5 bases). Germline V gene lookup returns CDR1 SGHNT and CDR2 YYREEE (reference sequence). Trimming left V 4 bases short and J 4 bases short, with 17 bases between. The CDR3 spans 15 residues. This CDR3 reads CASSPGGGEGYGYTF. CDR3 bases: TGTGCCAGCAGCCCCGGTGGGGGGGAGGGCTATGGCTACACCTTC.

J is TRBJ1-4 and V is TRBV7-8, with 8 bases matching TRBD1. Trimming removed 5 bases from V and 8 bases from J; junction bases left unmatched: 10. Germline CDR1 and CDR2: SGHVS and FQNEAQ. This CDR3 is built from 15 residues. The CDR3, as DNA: TGTGCCAGCAGCCGAGGACAGGGTATTTTCGAAAAACTGTTTTTT. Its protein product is CASSRGQGIFEKLFF.

Written as DNA, the CDR3 is TGTGCCACCAGTGATTTCGGGGGGAACACCGGGGAGCTGTTTTTT. Translated: CATSDFGGNTGELFF. The chain recombines TRBV24-1 with TRBJ2-2; a possible D gene is TRBD2 (6 bases). The V gene lost 1 base and the J gene lost 1 base, with 6 bases spanning the gap. CDR1 and CDR2 from the germline V gene are KGHDR and SFDVKD. The CDR3 is 15 residues long.

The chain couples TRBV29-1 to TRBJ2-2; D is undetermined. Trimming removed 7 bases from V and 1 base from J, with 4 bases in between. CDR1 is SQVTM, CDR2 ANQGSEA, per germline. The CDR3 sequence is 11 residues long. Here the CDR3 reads CSGQNTGELFF. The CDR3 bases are TGCAGCGGGCAGAACACCGGGGAGCTGTTTTTT.

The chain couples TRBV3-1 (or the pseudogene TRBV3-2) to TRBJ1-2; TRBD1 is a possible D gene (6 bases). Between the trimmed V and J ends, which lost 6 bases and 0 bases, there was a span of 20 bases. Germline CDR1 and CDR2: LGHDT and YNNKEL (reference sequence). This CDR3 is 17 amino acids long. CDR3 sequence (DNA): TGTGCCAGCAGACCCTCAGGGGATAGCGGGACTAACTATGGCTACACCTTC. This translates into CASRPSGDSGTNYGYTF.

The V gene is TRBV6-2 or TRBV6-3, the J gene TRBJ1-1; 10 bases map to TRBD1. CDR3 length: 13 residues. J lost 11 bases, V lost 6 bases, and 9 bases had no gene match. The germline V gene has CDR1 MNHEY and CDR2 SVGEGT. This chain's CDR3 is CASSQDRGKVAFF. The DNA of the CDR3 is TGTGCCAGCAGCCAGGACAGGGGGAAAGTGGCTTTCTTT.

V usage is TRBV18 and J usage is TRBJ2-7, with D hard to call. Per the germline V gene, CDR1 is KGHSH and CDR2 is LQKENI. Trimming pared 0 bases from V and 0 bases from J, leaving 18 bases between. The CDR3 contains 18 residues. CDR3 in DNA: TGTGCCAGCTCACCACCGACGTCCGAACGGCGGTCCTCCTACGAGCAGTACTTC. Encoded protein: CASSPPTSERRSSYEQYF. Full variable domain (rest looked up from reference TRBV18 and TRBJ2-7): NAGVMQNPRHLVRRRGQEARLRCSPMKGHSHVYWYRQLPEEGLKFMVYLQKENIIDESGMPKERFSAEFPKEGPSILRIQQVVRGDSAAYFCASSPPTSERRSSYEQYFGPGTRLTVT.

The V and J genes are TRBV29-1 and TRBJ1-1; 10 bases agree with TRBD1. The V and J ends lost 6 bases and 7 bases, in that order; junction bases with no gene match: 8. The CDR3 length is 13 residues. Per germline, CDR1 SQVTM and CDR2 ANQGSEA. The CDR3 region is CSVVGGTGDEAFF. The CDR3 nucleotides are TGCAGCGTCGTGGGGGGGACAGGGGATGAAGCTTTCTTT.

CDR3 in DNA: TGTGCCAGCAGCTTACCTCCGACTAGCGGTGGAATAGGGGATACGCAGTATTTT. Its translation: CASSLPPTSGGIGDTQYF. The V call is TRBV7-9, the J call TRBJ2-3, with TRBD2 matching over 9 bases. The CDR3 loop spans 18 amino acids. CDR1 and CDR2 (germline): SEHNR, FQNEAQ (reference sequence). J was trimmed by 6 bases and V by 2 bases; bases with no gene match: 15.

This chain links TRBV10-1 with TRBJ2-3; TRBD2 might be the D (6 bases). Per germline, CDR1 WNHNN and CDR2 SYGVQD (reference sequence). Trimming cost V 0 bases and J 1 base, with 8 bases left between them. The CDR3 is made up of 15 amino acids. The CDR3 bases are TGCGCCAGCAGTGAGTCGCGGGACCGCACAGATACGCAGTATTTT. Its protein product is CASSESRDRTDTQYF.

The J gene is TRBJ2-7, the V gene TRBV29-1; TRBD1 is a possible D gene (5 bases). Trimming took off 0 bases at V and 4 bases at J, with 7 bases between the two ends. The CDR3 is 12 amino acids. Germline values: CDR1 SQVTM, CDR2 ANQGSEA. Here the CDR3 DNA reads TGCAGCGTTGAAGAAGGGGCTTACGAGCAGTACTTC. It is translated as CSVEEGAYEQYF.

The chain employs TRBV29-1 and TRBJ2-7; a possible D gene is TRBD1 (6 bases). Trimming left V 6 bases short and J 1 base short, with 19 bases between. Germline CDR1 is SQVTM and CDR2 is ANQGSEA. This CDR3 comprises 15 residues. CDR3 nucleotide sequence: TGCAGCGTAGGGACGGGTCAGGGGCGTTCCTACGAGCAGTACTTC. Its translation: CSVGTGQGRSYEQYF.

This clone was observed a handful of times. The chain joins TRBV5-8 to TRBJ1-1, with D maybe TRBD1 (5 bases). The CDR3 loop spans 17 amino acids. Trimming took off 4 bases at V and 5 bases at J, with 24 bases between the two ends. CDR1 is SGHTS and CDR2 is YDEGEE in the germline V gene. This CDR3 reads CASSPLPVRGTETEAFF. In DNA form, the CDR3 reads TGTGCCAGCAGCCCGCTACCAGTTCGCGGGACGGAGACTGAAGCTTTCTTT.

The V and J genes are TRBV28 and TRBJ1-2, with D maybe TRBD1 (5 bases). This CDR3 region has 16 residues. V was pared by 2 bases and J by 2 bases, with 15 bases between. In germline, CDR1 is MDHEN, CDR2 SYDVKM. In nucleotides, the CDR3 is TGTGCCAGCAGTTTAGATGTCAGGGCTTCAAACTATGGCTACACCTTC. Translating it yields CASSLDVRASNYGYTF.

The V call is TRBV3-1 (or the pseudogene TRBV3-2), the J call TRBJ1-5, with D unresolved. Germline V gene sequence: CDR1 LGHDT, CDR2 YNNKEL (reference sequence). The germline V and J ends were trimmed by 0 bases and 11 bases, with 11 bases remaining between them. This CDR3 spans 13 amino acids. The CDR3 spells CASSQDEEPAQHF. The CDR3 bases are TGTGCCAGCAGCCAAGATGAGGAACCCGCCCAGCATTTT.

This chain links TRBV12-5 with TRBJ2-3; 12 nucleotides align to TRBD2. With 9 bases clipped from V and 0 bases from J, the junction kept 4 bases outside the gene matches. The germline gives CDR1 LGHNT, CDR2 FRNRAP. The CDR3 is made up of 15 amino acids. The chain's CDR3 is CASSSGGESTDTQYF. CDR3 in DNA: TGTGCTAGCTCTAGCGGGGGGGAAAGCACAGATACGCAGTATTTT.

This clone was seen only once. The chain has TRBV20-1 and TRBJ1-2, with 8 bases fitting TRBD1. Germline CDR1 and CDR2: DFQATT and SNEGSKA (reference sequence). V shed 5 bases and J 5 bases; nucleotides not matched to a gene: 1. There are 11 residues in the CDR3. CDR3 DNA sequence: TGCAGTGCTCGACAGGGGTATGGCTACACCTTC. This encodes CSARQGYGYTF.

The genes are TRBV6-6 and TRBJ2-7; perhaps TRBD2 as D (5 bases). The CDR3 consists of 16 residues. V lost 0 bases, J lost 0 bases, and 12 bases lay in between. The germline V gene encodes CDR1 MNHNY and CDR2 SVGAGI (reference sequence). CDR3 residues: CASSYSKGSVSYEQYF. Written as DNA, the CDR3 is TGTGCCAGCAGTTACTCGAAGGGTAGCGTCTCCTACGAGCAGTACTTC.

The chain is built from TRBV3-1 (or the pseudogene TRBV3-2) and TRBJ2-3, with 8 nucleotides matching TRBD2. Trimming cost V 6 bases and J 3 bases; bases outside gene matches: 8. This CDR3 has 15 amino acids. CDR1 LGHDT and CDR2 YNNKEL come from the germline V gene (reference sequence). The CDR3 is CASRHTSGRTDTQYF. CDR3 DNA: TGTGCCAGCAGACATACTAGCGGAAGGACAGATACGCAGTATTTT.

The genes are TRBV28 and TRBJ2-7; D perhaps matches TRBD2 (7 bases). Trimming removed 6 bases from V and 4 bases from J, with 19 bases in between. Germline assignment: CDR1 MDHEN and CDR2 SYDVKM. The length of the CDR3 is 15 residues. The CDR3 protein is CASRIRGALGYEQYF. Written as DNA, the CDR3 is TGTGCCAGCAGAATACGGGGGGCCCTCGGGTACGAGCAGTACTTC.

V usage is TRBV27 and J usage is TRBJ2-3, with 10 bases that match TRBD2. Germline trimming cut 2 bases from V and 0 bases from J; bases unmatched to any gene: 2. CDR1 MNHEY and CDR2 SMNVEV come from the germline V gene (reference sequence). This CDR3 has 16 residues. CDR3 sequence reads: CASSLGTSVSTDTQYF. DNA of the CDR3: TGTGCCAGCAGTTTAGGGACTAGCGTGAGCACAGATACGCAGTATTTT.

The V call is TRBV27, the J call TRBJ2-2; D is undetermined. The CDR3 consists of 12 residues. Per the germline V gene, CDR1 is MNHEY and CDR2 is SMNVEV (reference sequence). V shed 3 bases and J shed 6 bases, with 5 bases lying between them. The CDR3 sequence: CASSFNSGELFF. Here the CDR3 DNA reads TGTGCCAGCAGTTTCAACTCCGGGGAGCTGTTTTTT.

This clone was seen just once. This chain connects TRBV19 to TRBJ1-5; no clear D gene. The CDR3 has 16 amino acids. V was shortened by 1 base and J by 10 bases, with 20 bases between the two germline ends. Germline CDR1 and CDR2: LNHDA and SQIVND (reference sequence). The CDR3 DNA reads TGTGCCAGTAGTATAGGTTACGATCCGGGAGGGCTACCCCAGCATTTT. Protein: CASSIGYDPGGLPQHF.

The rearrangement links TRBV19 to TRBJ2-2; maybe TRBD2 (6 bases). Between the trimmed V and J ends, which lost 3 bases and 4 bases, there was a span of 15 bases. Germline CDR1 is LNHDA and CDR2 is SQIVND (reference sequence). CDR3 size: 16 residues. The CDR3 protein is CASSIRGSLSTGELFF. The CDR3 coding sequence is TGTGCCAGTAGTATCCGGGGGTCCCTTTCCACCGGGGAGCTGTTTTTT.

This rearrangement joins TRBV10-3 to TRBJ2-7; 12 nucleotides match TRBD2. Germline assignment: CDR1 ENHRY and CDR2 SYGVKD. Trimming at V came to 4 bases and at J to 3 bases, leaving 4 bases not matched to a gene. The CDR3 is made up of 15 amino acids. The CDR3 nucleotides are TGTGCCATCAGTGGGACTAGCGGGGCGGACTACGAGCAGTACTTC. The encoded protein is CAISGTSGADYEQYF.

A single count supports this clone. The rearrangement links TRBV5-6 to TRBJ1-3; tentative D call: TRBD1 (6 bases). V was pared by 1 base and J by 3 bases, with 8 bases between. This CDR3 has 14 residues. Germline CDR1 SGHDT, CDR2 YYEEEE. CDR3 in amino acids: CASSLTGNGNTIYF. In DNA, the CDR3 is TGTGCCAGCAGCTTGACAGGGAATGGAAACACCATATATTTT. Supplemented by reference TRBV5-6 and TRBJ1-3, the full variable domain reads DAGVTQSPTHLIKTRGQQVTLRCSPKSGHDTVSWYQQALGQGPQFIFQYYEEEERQRGNFPDRFSGHQFPNYSSELNVNALLLGDSALYLCASSLTGNGNTIYFGEGSWLTVV.